Here is one TCR beta chain with its context. This record comes from a study of blood T cell repertoires in COVID-19. Sequencing was performed with immunoSEQ multiplex PCR; in TCRdb, only in-frame clones are kept and a portion is missing. The table records about 150,000 clones, approximately 87% of them present only once. The TCR sequence derives from a woman aged 45-60 years who had recovered from COVID-19. Sequencing was performed on PBMCs or T cells enriched from blood (not recorded which).

CDR3 amino acids: CASSRGTENTEAFF. DNA for the CDR3: TGTGCCAGCAGCAGGGGGACAGAGAACACTGAAGCTTTCTTT. This rearrangement joins TRBV9 to TRBJ1-1; TRBD1 matches 7 bases. This CDR3 is built from 14 residues. Losses at the gene ends were 4 bases for V and 1 base for J; bases not matched to a gene: 4. The germline V gene has CDR1 SGDLS and CDR2 YYNGEE.